This T cell receptor beta chain is from a study of shared clonotypes between healthy human individuals. Study-wide findings and caveats: Naive subsets generally had larger estimated richness than memory subsets.

This table comes from immunoSEQ multiplex PCR, and its TCRdb copy is limited to in-frame clones, with some not included. The sample consists of around 2,000,000 clones, about 95% of them appearing once. Details on this clone: Antigen unknown.

Naive-designated CD8 cells lacked CD45RO, were positively enriched for CCR7, and omitted terminally differentiated effector memory CD45RA+ cells. The germline gives CDR1 LNHNV, CDR2 YYDKDF (reference sequence). The V and J ends lost 3 bases and 0 bases respectively, with 8 bases between them. CDR3 length equals 15 residues. The sequence was obtained from a young man in good health. V and J are TRBV15 and TRBJ2-2, with no clear D. Source material: naive CD8+ T cells sorted from blood. Here the CDR3 DNA reads TGTGCCACCAGCAGTAGTACTTCGAACACCGGGGAGCTGTTTTTT. It translates to CATSSSTSNTGELFF.